The 26 T cell receptor beta chains presented below share a single source sample, sequenced in a study of OX40 agonist ivuxolimab in advanced cancers. TCRdb's table, derived via immunoSEQ multiplex PCR, lists solely in-frame clones and lacks some. The table shows more than 15,000 clones, with 75% to 95% occurring only once. The sample consisted of CD4+ or CD8+ T cells sorted from blood, taken in a trial of the OX40 agonist ivuxolimab. The receptors shown here come from an adult with an advanced solid tumor such as melanoma, head and neck, liver or kidney cancer.

The CDR3 DNA is TGCGCCAGCAGCTTGTCTCTAGGGGGAGGCTCCTACAATGAGCAGTTCTTC. It codes for CASSLSLGGGSYNEQFF. The chain has TRBV5-1 and TRBJ2-1; the D gene could be TRBD1 or TRBD2 (6 bases each). Germline CDR1 reads SGHRS; CDR2 reads YFSETQ. V gave up 1 base and J gave up 0 bases, with 14 bases separating them. The CDR3 loop spans 17 amino acids.

Only one count was recorded for this clone. The J gene is TRBJ1-1, the V gene TRBV28, with D uncertain. Trimming cost V 3 bases and J 0 bases, with 8 bases left between them. From germline, CDR1 is MDHEN and CDR2 SYDVKM. The CDR3 length is 14 residues. The CDR3 region is CASSFPRLNTEAFF. The CDR3 DNA reads TGTGCCAGCAGTTTTCCCCGCCTGAACACTGAAGCTTTCTTT.

The CDR3 loop is CASSFFPGTGSYEQYF. The CDR3 nucleotides read TGTGCCAGCAGCTTTTTTCCGGGGACAGGGTCCTACGAGCAGTACTTC. The V and J genes are TRBV7-9 and TRBJ2-7, with TRBD1 matching 9 bases. Germline V CDR1 and CDR2: SEHNR, FQNEAQ (reference sequence). The junction had 7 bases not matched to a gene; V was cut back by 3 bases and J by 1 base. The CDR3 contains 16 residues.

This clone has a single count. The rearrangement links TRBV29-1 to TRBJ2-2, with D possibly TRBD2 on 6 matching bases. The CDR3 covers 12 residues. Trimming cost V 4 bases and J 4 bases, with 7 bases left between them. From germline, CDR1 is SQVTM and CDR2 ANQGSEA. CDR3 DNA sequence: TGCAGCGTTGTGGGAGGCACCGGGGAGCTGTTTTTT. It yields the protein CSVVGGTGELFF.

CDR3 sequence: CASSLMRATEAFF. The CDR3 DNA follows: TGCGCCAGCAGCTTGATGCGGGCGACTGAAGCTTTCTTT. The chain is built from TRBV5-1 and TRBJ1-1; D is undetermined. This CDR3 comprises 13 residues. Trimming stripped 1 base from V and 5 bases from J, with 9 bases between. Looked up from germline, CDR1 is SGHRS and CDR2 is YFSETQ.

V is TRBV9 and J is TRBJ2-6, with TRBD2 as a possible D gene (6 bases). CDR3 length equals 17 residues. V was pared by 7 bases and J by 0 bases, with 17 bases between. Germline CDR1 reads SGDLS; CDR2 reads YYNGEE. The CDR3 DNA reads as TGTGCCAGCTCGGGGGACCCGAGAACCTCTGGGGCCAACGTCCTGACTTTC. It is translated as CASSGDPRTSGANVLTF.

The V gene is TRBV6-6, the J gene TRBJ2-7; TRBD2 aligns across 11 bases. The J segment lost 7 bases and the V segment lost 8 bases, leaving 7 bases of the junction unmatched. The CDR3 spans 13 residues. Germline CDR1 reads MNHNY; CDR2 reads SVGAGI (reference sequence). The CDR3 loop is CASSPGLAAEQYF. CDR3 DNA: TGTGCCAGCTCCCCGGGACTAGCGGCTGAGCAGTACTTC.

The chain couples TRBV6-5 to TRBJ2-7; 8 nucleotides align to TRBD1. Trimming took 6 bases from V and 5 from J; bases not matched to a gene: 9. This CDR3 region has 14 residues. Per the germline V gene, CDR1 is MNHEY and CDR2 is SVGAGI. The CDR3 coding sequence is TGTGCCAGCAGAGACGGACAGGGTATGAACGAGCAGTACTTC. Protein product: CASRDGQGMNEQYF.

The chain combines TRBV27 with TRBJ2-7; D unresolved. Trimming shortened V by 8 bases and J by 1 base, and 15 bases separated the two germline ends. Germline CDR1 MNHEY, CDR2 SMNVEV (reference sequence). This CDR3 is 14 amino acids long. CDR3 bases: TGTGCCAGCCAGCCAAGGTTCGGATCCTACGAGCAGTACTTC. This encodes CASQPRFGSYEQYF.

V usage is TRBV7-6 and J usage is TRBJ2-7, with 13 bases aligning to TRBD2. The V and J ends lost 1 base and 6 bases, in that order; junction bases with no gene match: 0. Germline assignment: CDR1 SGHVS and CDR2 FNYEAQ. The CDR3 sequence is 14 residues long. Here the CDR3 reads CASSLGTSGSEQYF. CDR3 DNA sequence: TGTGCCAGCAGCTTAGGGACTAGCGGGAGCGAGCAGTACTTC.

This chain joins TRBV7-9 and TRBJ2-7; a possible D gene is TRBD2 (6 bases). The germline V and J ends were trimmed by 2 bases and 2 bases, with 10 bases remaining between them. The CDR3 is 14 residues long. Germline CDR1 reads SEHNR; CDR2 reads FQNEAQ (reference sequence). The CDR3 reads CASSLRDWTYEQYF. CDR3 coding DNA: TGTGCCAGCAGCTTACGGGACTGGACCTACGAGCAGTACTTC. Filled out from reference TRBV7-9 and TRBJ2-7, the complete variable domain reads DTGVSQNPRHKITKRGQNVTFRCDPISEHNRLYWYRQTLGQGPEFLTYFQNEAQLEKSRLLSDRFSAERPKGSFSTLEIQRTEQGDSAMYLCASSLRDWTYEQYFGPGTRLTVT.

The chain is built from TRBV10-1 and TRBJ2-6, with TRBD2 identical over 12 bases. The CDR3 spans 19 residues. Germline V gene sequence: CDR1 WNHNN, CDR2 SYGVQD (reference sequence). Trimming cost V 3 bases and J 0 bases; bases outside gene matches: 6. CDR3 sequence (DNA): TGCGCCAGCAGTGACTTAAGACTAGCGGGAGACTCTGGGGCCAACGTCCTGACTTTC. It encodes CASSDLRLAGDSGANVLTF.

V gene TRBV7-2 combines with J gene TRBJ2-4, with D hard to call. Germline V gene sequence: CDR1 SGHTA, CDR2 FQGNSA. The CDR3 has 14 amino acids. V shed 1 base and J shed 10 bases, with 14 bases lying between them. The CDR3 loop reads CASSLGSGSHIQYF. DNA for the CDR3: TGTGCCAGCAGCTTAGGGTCGGGCAGCCATATTCAGTACTTC.

CDR3 in amino acids: CASRMPGDNEQFF. CDR3 DNA sequence: TGTGCCAGCAGGATGCCGGGAGACAATGAGCAGTTCTTC. V gene TRBV27 combines with J gene TRBJ2-1; possibly TRBD2 for D (6 bases). The ends were cut back, 6 bases at V and 5 bases at J, with 11 bases in the middle. Germline values: CDR1 MNHEY, CDR2 SMNVEV (reference sequence). This CDR3 comprises 13 residues.

The rearrangement links TRBV6-6 to TRBJ1-5; D is uncertain. The CDR3 contains 15 residues. Germline CDR1 reads MNHNY; CDR2 reads SVGAGI (reference sequence). Trimming left V 0 bases short and J 2 bases short, with 8 bases between. The CDR3 is CASSYSKRGNQPQHF. CDR3 nucleotide sequence: TGTGCCAGCAGTTACTCGAAAAGGGGCAATCAGCCCCAGCATTTT.

The chain employs TRBV6-4 and TRBJ1-2; TRBD1 might be the D (5 bases). There are 16 residues in the CDR3. V was pared by 0 bases and J by 6 bases, with 17 bases between. From germline, CDR1 is MRHNA and CDR2 SNTAGT. DNA of the CDR3: TGTGCCAGCAGTGACTCCCCCCGGAGGGGTTTAGATGGCTACACCTTC. This sequence encodes CASSDSPRRGLDGYTF.

J is TRBJ2-1 and V is TRBV4-1; 14 bases align to TRBD2. The germline V gene encodes CDR1 MGHRA and CDR2 YSYEKL. The CDR3 has 16 amino acids. Trimming cost V 3 bases and J 8 bases; bases outside gene matches: 6. CDR3 nucleotide sequence: TGCGCCAGCAGCCATCCCGGGACTAGCGGGAGCGATGAGCAGTTCTTC. Residues: CASSHPGTSGSDEQFF.

V is TRBV5-1 and J is TRBJ1-1, with D perhaps matching TRBD1 (6 bases). Germline V gives CDR1 SGHRS, CDR2 YFSETQ. Trimming removed 0 bases from V and 3 bases from J, with 12 bases in between. The CDR3 spans 15 residues. The CDR3 protein is CASSLASQGYTEAFF. Written as DNA, the CDR3 is TGCGCCAGCAGCTTGGCAAGTCAGGGGTACACTGAAGCTTTCTTT. The full variable domain, with the rest looked up from reference TRBV5-1 and TRBJ1-1, is KAGVTQTPRYLIKTRGQQVTLSCSPISGHRSVSWYQQTPGQGLQFLFEYFSETQRNKGNFPGRFSGRQFSNSRSEMNVSTLELGDSALYLCASSLASQGYTEAFFGQGTRLTVV.

The V call is TRBV19, the J call TRBJ1-3; perhaps TRBD1 as D (5 bases). Germline CDR1 reads LNHDA; CDR2 reads SQIVND (reference sequence). V lost 9 bases and J lost 4, with 16 bases in between. The CDR3 contains 14 residues. The chain's CDR3 is CASNEKGAGNTIYF. Written as DNA, the CDR3 is TGTGCCAGCAACGAGAAAGGGGCAGGAAACACCATATATTTT.

The V gene is TRBV10-3, the J gene TRBJ2-7, with a weak D call TRBD2 (6 bases). The CDR3 is 13 amino acids. Germline V lookup: CDR1 ENHRY, CDR2 SYGVKD. Trimming pared 6 bases from V and 3 bases from J, leaving 12 bases between. The CDR3 protein is CAIRTGDSYEQYF. In nucleotides, the CDR3 is TGTGCCATCAGGACGGGAGACAGCTACGAGCAGTACTTC.

The rearrangement links TRBV7-9 to TRBJ2-7, with TRBD1 matching over 9 bases. Trimming cost V 5 bases and J 4 bases; bases outside gene matches: 3. The CDR3 runs 13 residues. The germline V gene encodes CDR1 SEHNR and CDR2 FQNEAQ (reference sequence). Written as DNA, the CDR3 is TGTGCCAGCAGCCCGGGACAGGGATACGAGCAGTACTTC. It yields the protein CASSPGQGYEQYF.

The chain joins TRBV7-9 to TRBJ1-4, with D possibly matching TRBD1 (6 bases). The CDR3 extends over 17 amino acids. Germline assignment: CDR1 SEHNR and CDR2 FQNEAQ (reference sequence). V shed 4 bases and J shed 7 bases, with 22 bases lying between them. CDR3 coding DNA: TGTGCCAGCAGCTCTAGGGTCCGACAGGCCTGGGGTGAAAAACTGTTTTTT. Amino acids: CASSSRVRQAWGEKLFF. Based on the CDR3 plus reference TRBV7-9 and TRBJ1-4, the full variable domain is DTGVSQNPRHKITKRGQNVTFRCDPISEHNRLYWYRQTLGQGPEFLTYFQNEAQLEKSRLLSDRFSAERPKGSFSTLEIQRTEQGDSAMYLCASSSRVRQAWGEKLFFGSGTQLSVL.

This chain connects TRBV2 to TRBJ1-2, with D uncertain. Trimming pared 6 bases from V and 2 bases from J, leaving 13 bases between. The length of the CDR3 is 14 residues. CDR1 and CDR2 from the germline V gene are SNHLY and FYNNEI. Written as DNA, the CDR3 is TGTGCCAGCAGCAAGGACCCAACCAACTATGGCTACACCTTC. Protein sequence: CASSKDPTNYGYTF.

The count of this clone is one. The V gene is TRBV13, the J gene TRBJ2-1, with 11 bases identical to TRBD2. Germline-derived CDR1 and CDR2 are PRHDT and FYEKMQ (reference sequence). The CDR3 is made up of 16 amino acids. J lost 3 bases, V lost 5 bases, and 6 bases had no gene match. CDR3 nucleotide sequence: TGTGCCAGCAGCCCCACTAGCGGGAGACTCTACAATGAGCAGTTCTTC. This gives the protein CASSPTSGRLYNEQFF.

The V call is TRBV6-5, the J call TRBJ1-6; maybe TRBD1 (5 bases). This CDR3 contains 15 residues. Trimming took off 2 bases at V and 5 bases at J, with 10 bases between the two ends. CDR1 is MNHEY and CDR2 is SVGAGI in the germline V gene. This CDR3 is CASSYERGDNSPLHF. The CDR3 DNA sequence: TGTGCCAGCAGTTACGAGCGGGGGGATAATTCACCCCTCCACTTT.

The rearrangement links TRBV27 to TRBJ1-1, with D possibly TRBD1 on 5 matching bases. Germline values: CDR1 MNHEY, CDR2 SMNVEV (reference sequence). The CDR3 runs 14 residues. Trimming stripped 5 bases from V and 8 bases from J, with 18 bases between. CDR3 coding DNA: TGTGCCAGCAGTCCTCTCGCAGGGCGGGAAGAAGCTTTCTTT. It translates to CASSPLAGREEAFF.